The 17 T cell receptor beta chains below were found in one sample sequenced in a study of blood T cell repertoires in COVID-19. Clones were sequenced by immunoSEQ multiplex PCR, and TCRdb holds only the in-frame ones, with some missing. The sample consists of around 250,000 clones, 70% to 90% of them appearing once. Sequencing was carried out using peripheral blood. Source of these receptors: a man aged 50 to 59 with active or convalescent COVID-19.

This rearrangement joins TRBV5-6 to TRBJ2-6, with D maybe TRBD2 (5 bases). This CDR3 has 16 amino acids. CDR1 is SGHDT, CDR2 YYEEEE, per germline. The V end lost 4 bases, the J end lost 0 bases, and 11 bases lay between the germline ends. CDR3 residues: CASSRLISSGANVLTF. CDR3 sequence (DNA): TGTGCCAGCAGCCGACTAATCAGCTCTGGGGCCAACGTCCTGACTTTC. Looking up the rest from reference TRBV5-6 and TRBJ2-6 gives the full variable domain: DAGVTQSPTHLIKTRGQQVTLRCSPKSGHDTVSWYQQALGQGPQFIFQYYEEEERQRGNFPDRFSGHQFPNYSSELNVNALLLGDSALYLCASSRLISSGANVLTFGAGSRLTVL.

J is TRBJ2-1 and V is TRBV11-3; 12 bases fit TRBD2. The CDR3 loop spans 16 amino acids. Germline CDR1 is SGHNT and CDR2 is YENEEA. V shed 0 bases and J 8 bases; nucleotides not matched to a gene: 5. The DNA of the CDR3 is TGTGCCAGCAGCTTAGAAGGGACTAGCGGGTTCGATGAGCAGTTCTTC. This encodes CASSLEGTSGFDEQFF.

The CDR3 is CASSLPRQGLGNTIYF. In nucleotides, the CDR3 is TGTGCCAGCAGCTTGCCGAGACAGGGTCTTGGAAACACCATATATTTT. The gene calls are TRBV5-6 and TRBJ1-3; 7 nucleotides match TRBD1. Germline CDR1 is SGHDT and CDR2 is YYEEEE. V trimming: 1 base; J trimming: 3 bases; junction bases outside the gene matches: 7. The CDR3 has 16 residues.

A note on this clone: Other DNA sequences of this sample code for an identical CDR3. J is TRBJ2-7 and V is TRBV9, with TRBD1 as a possible D gene (5 bases). The CDR3 is made up of 14 amino acids. V lost 0 bases and J 2 bases, leaving 9 bases between the germline ends. CDR1 and CDR2 from the germline V gene are SGDLS and YYNGEE. The CDR3 reads CASSVGQGTYEQYF. As DNA, the CDR3 is TGTGCCAGCAGCGTAGGGCAGGGTACCTACGAGCAGTACTTC. The full variable domain, in which reference TRBV9 and TRBJ2-7 provide the parts outside the CDR3, is DSGVTQTPKHLITATGQRVTLRCSPRSGDLSVYWYQQSLDQGLQFLIQYYNGEERAKGNILERFSAQQFPDLHSELNLSSLELGDSALYFCASSVGQGTYEQYFGPGTRLTVT.

This clone was recorded only once. This sequence joins TRBV5-1 and TRBJ2-7; the match to TRBD2 covers 10 bases. J was trimmed by 7 bases and V by 4 bases; bases with no gene match: 11. The CDR3 loop spans 15 amino acids. Germline CDR1 reads SGHRS; CDR2 reads YFSETQ. The CDR3 loop reads CASSAGSGRGEEQYF. The CDR3 nucleotides are TGCGCCAGCAGCGCCGGGAGCGGGAGGGGGGAAGAGCAGTACTTC.

The V and J genes are TRBV28 and TRBJ1-1, with unresolved D. The CDR3 loop spans 15 amino acids. Trimming cost V 5 bases and J 1 base, with 14 bases left between them. Germline assignment: CDR1 MDHEN and CDR2 SYDVKM. CDR3 bases: TGTGCCAGCAGTCCTCATACGGGTTCGAACACTGAAGCTTTCTTT. It codes for CASSPHTGSNTEAFF. Looking up the rest from reference TRBV28 and TRBJ1-1 gives the full variable domain: DVKVTQSSRYLVKRTGEKVFLECVQDMDHENMFWYRQDPGLGLRLIYFSYDVKMKEKGDIPEGYSVSREKKERFSLILESASTNQTSMYLCASSPHTGSNTEAFFGQGTRLTVV.

This clone showed up just once. The chain recombines TRBV6-2 or TRBV6-3 with TRBJ2-1; 11 bases agree with TRBD2. With V trimmed by 6 bases and J by 4 bases, 8 bases remained unmatched. This CDR3 contains 16 residues. CDR1 is MNHEY and CDR2 is SVGEGT in the germline V gene. This CDR3 reads CASSTRLAGLYNEQFF. The CDR3 DNA is TGTGCCAGCAGCACCCGACTAGCGGGACTTTACAATGAGCAGTTCTTC.

The CDR3 here is CASSYSKVRGLGGYTF. CDR3 sequence (DNA): TGTGCCAGCAGTTACTCGAAGGTCAGGGGGCTAGGAGGCTACACCTTC. This chain joins TRBV6-2 or TRBV6-3 and TRBJ1-2; TRBD1 agrees at 8 bases. Germline V gives CDR1 MNHEY, CDR2 SVGEGT. The CDR3 runs to 16 residues. The junction had 11 bases not matched to a gene; V was cut back by 0 bases and J by 8 bases.

V usage is TRBV3-1 (or the pseudogene TRBV3-2) and J usage is TRBJ1-2; D is possibly TRBD1 (5 bases). Germline loops: CDR1 LGHDT, CDR2 YNNKEL (reference sequence). The CDR3 is made up of 16 amino acids. The ends were cut back, 5 bases at V and 5 bases at J, with 21 bases in the middle. The CDR3 coding sequence is TGTGCCAGCAGCGTTGACCCTGAAGGCAGGGCGTATGGCTACACCTTC. Protein sequence: CASSVDPEGRAYGYTF.

The V and J genes are TRBV5-6 and TRBJ1-1; D gene unclear. The CDR3 totals 15 residues. The germline gives CDR1 SGHDT, CDR2 YYEEEE. Trimming shortened V by 2 bases and J by 1 base, and 12 bases separated the two germline ends. The CDR3 DNA reads TGTGCCAGCAGCTTCCTTGGCACGGGGAACACTGAAGCTTTCTTT. Its translation is CASSFLGTGNTEAFF. The variable domain in full, with the rest retrieved from reference TRBV5-6 and TRBJ1-1, is DAGVTQSPTHLIKTRGQQVTLRCSPKSGHDTVSWYQQALGQGPQFIFQYYEEEERQRGNFPDRFSGHQFPNYSSELNVNALLLGDSALYLCASSFLGTGNTEAFFGQGTRLTVV.

The chain links TRBV9 to TRBJ1-1, with D unresolved. Germline lookup yields CDR1 SGDLS and CDR2 YYNGEE. This CDR3 spans 15 amino acids. V lost 0 bases and J lost 0, with 9 bases in between. CDR3 sequence reads: CASSVGAAVNTEAFF. CDR3 DNA: TGTGCCAGCAGCGTAGGAGCGGCAGTGAACACTGAAGCTTTCTTT.

The genes are TRBV6-5 and TRBJ1-2; 7 bases align to TRBD1. This CDR3 contains 13 residues. Trimming took 5 bases from V and 4 from J; bases not matched to a gene: 4. Germline V lookup: CDR1 MNHEY, CDR2 SVGAGI. DNA of the CDR3: TGTGCCAGCAGTATACGACAGGGCTATGGCTACACCTTC. The encoded protein is CASSIRQGYGYTF.

The table lists this clone with a count of one. V usage is TRBV12-3 or TRBV12-4 and J usage is TRBJ2-1; 8 bases fit TRBD1. After removal of 6 bases from V and 7 bases from J, the junction contained 5 bases not matched to a gene. CDR3 length: 13 residues. The DNA of the CDR3 is TGTGCCAGCAGGCCGGGACAGGTTAATGAGCAGTTCTTC. Protein sequence: CASRPGQVNEQFF.

The chain links TRBV3-1 (or the pseudogene TRBV3-2) to TRBJ2-1, with 9 bases identical to TRBD2. Per the germline V gene, CDR1 is LGHDT and CDR2 is YNNKEL (reference sequence). V lost 3 bases, J lost 4 bases, and 4 bases stayed unmatched. This CDR3 comprises 15 residues. CDR3 coding DNA: TGTGCCAGCAGCCATCCTAGCGGGGTTTACAATGAGCAGTTCTTC. The encoded protein is CASSHPSGVYNEQFF.

The J gene is TRBJ1-3, the V gene TRBV6-2 or TRBV6-3; a possible D gene is TRBD1 (6 bases). This CDR3 spans 15 amino acids. V was clipped by 2 bases and J by 4 bases, with 12 bases between them. CDR1 is MNHEY, CDR2 SVGEGT, per germline. This CDR3 reads CASSYSGQSGNTIYF. The CDR3 DNA is TGTGCCAGCAGTTACAGCGGACAGTCCGGAAACACCATATATTTT.

The chain carries TRBV5-6 and TRBJ2-1, with D maybe TRBD2 (6 bases). There are 15 residues in the CDR3. Germline CDR1 reads SGHDT; CDR2 reads YYEEEE. The germline V and J ends were trimmed by 0 bases and 8 bases, with 15 bases remaining between them. CDR3 sequence: CASSLVRERFHEQFF. The CDR3 DNA sequence: TGTGCCAGCAGCTTGGTACGGGAGAGGTTTCATGAGCAGTTCTTC.

The rearrangement links TRBV6-5 to TRBJ1-1; the D gene is possibly TRBD1 (5 bases). The V end was cut by 5 bases, the J end by 0 bases, with 10 bases between. CDR1 is MNHEY, CDR2 SVGAGI, per germline. This CDR3 spans 14 amino acids. CDR3 protein: CASSRRQMNTEAFF. CDR3 DNA sequence: TGTGCCAGCAGTCGTCGACAGATGAACACTGAAGCTTTCTTT.